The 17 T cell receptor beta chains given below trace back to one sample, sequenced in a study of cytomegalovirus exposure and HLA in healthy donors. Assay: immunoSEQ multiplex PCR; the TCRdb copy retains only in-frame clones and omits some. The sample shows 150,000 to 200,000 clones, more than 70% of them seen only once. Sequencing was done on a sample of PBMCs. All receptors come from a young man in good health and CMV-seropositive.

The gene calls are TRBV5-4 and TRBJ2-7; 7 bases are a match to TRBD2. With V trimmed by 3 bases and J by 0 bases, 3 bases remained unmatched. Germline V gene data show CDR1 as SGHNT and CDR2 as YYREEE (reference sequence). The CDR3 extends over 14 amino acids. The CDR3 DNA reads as TGTGCCAGCAGCTCGACTAGCCACTCCTACGAGCAGTACTTC. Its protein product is CASSSTSHSYEQYF. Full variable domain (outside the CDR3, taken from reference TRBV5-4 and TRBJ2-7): ETGVTQSPTHLIKTRGQQVTLRCSSQSGHNTVSWYQQALGQGPQFIFQYYREEENGRGNFPPRFSGLQFPNYSSELNVNALELDDSALYLCASSSTSHSYEQYFGPGTRLTVT.

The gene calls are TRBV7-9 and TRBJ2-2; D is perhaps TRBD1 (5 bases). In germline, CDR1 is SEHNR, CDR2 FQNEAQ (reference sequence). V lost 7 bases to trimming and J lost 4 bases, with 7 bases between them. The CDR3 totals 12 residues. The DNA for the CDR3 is TGTGCCAGCACCAGGGTCACCGGGGAGCTGTTTTTT. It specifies CASTRVTGELFF.

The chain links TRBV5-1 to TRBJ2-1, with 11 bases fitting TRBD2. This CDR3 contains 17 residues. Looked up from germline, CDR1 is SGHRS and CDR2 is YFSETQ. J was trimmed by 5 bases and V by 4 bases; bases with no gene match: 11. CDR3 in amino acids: CASSGGTTSGIHNEQFF. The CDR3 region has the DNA TGCGCCAGCAGCGGGGGAACGACTAGCGGGATACACAATGAGCAGTTCTTC.

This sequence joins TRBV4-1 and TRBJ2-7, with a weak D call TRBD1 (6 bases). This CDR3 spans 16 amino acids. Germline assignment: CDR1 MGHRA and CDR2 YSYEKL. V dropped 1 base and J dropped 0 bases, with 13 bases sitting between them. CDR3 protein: CASSQVGDIVSYEQYF. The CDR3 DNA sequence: TGCGCCAGCAGCCAAGTGGGGGACATAGTCTCCTACGAGCAGTACTTC.

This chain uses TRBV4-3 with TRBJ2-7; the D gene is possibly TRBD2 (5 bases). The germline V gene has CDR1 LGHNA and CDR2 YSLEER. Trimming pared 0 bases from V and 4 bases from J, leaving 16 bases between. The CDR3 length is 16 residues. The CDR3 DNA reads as TGCGCCAGCAGCCAAGAATTTGCAGATAGCGCGTACGAGCAGTACTTC. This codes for CASSQEFADSAYEQYF.

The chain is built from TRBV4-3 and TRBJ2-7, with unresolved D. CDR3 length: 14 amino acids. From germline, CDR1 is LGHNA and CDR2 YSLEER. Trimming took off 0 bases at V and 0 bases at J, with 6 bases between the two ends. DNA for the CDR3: TGCGCCAGCAGCCAAGATGGCAGCTCCTACGAGCAGTACTTC. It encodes CASSQDGSSYEQYF.

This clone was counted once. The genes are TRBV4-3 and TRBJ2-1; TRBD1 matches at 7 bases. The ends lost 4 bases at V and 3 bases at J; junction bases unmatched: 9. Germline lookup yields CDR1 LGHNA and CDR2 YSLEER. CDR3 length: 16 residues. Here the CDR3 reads CASSRAGGFLYNEQFF. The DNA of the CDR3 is TGCGCCAGCAGCCGGGCAGGGGGTTTCCTCTACAATGAGCAGTTCTTC.

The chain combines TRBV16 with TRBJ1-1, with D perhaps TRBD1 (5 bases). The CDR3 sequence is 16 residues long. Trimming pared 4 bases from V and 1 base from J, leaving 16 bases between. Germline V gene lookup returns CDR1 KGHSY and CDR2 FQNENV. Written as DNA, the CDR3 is TGTGCCAGCAGCCCAAGGGAGGGGCTGGGGAACACTGAAGCTTTCTTT. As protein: CASSPREGLGNTEAFF.

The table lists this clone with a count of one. This CDR3 reads CASSPGPYLETQYF. The CDR3 DNA follows: TGTGCCAGCAGTCCTGGGCCTTACCTAGAGACCCAGTACTTC. The chain combines TRBV2 with TRBJ2-5; D call uncertain. The V gene lost 5 bases and the J gene lost 4 bases, with 14 bases spanning the gap. The germline gives CDR1 SNHLY, CDR2 FYNNEI. The CDR3 is 14 residues long.

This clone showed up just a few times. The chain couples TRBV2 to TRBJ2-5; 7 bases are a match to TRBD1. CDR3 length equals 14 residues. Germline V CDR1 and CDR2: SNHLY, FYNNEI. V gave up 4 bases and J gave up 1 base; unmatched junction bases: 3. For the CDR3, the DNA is TGTGCCAGCAGTGTTCAGGGGGTCCAAGAGACCCAGTACTTC. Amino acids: CASSVQGVQETQYF.

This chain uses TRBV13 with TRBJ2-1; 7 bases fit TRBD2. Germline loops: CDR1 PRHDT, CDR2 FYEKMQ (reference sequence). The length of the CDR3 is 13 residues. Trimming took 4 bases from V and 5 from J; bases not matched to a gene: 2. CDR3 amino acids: CASSWGLNNEQFF. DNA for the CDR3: TGTGCCAGCAGCTGGGGACTAAACAATGAGCAGTTCTTC. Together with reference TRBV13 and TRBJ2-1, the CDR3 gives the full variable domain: AAGVIQSPRHLIKEKRETATLKCYPIPRHDTVYWYQQGPGQDPQFLISFYEKMQSDKGSIPDRFSAQQFSDYHSELNMSSLELGDSALYFCASSWGLNNEQFFGPGTRLTVL.

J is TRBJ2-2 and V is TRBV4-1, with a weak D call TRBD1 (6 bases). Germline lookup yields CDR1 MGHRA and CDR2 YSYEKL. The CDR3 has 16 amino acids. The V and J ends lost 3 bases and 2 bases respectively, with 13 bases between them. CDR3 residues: CASSQDRDINTGELFF. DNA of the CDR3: TGCGCCAGCAGCCAGGACCGGGACATCAACACCGGGGAGCTGTTTTTT.

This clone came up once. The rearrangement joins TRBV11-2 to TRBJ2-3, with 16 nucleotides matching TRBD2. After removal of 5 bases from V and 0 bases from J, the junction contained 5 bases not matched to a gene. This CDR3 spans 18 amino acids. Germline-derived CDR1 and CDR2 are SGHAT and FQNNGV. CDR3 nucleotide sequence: TGTGCCAGCAGCCGCTCGGGACTAGCGGGGGGGAGCACAGATACGCAGTATTTT. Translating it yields CASSRSGLAGGSTDTQYF.

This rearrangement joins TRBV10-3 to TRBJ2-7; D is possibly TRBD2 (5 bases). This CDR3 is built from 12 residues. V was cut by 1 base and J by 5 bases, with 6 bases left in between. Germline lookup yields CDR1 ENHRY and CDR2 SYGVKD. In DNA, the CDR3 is TGTGCCATCAGTGAGTTCGGGGACGAGCAGTACTTC. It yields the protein CAISEFGDEQYF.

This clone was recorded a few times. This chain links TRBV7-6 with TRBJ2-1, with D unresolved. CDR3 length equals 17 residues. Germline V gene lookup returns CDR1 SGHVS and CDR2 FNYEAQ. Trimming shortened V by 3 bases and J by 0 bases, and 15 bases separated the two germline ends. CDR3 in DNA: TGTGCCAGCAGCTTCCCGCTGACACTGGGCTCCTACAATGAGCAGTTCTTC. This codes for CASSFPLTLGSYNEQFF.

The CDR3: CASSLTGPRGTQYF. Here the CDR3 DNA reads TGTGCCAGCAGCTTAACCGGCCCTCGGGGGACCCAGTACTTC. V and J are TRBV7-9 and TRBJ2-5; tentative D call: TRBD2 (5 bases). The CDR3 loop spans 14 amino acids. Looked up from germline, CDR1 is SEHNR and CDR2 is FQNEAQ (reference sequence). The V and J ends lost 2 bases and 7 bases respectively, with 14 bases between them.

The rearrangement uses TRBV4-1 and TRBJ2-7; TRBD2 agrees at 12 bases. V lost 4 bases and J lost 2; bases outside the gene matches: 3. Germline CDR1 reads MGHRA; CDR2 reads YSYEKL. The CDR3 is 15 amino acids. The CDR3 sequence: CASSRSSGGAYEQYF. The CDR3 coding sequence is TGCGCCAGCAGCCGCTCTAGCGGGGGGGCCTACGAGCAGTACTTC.